Below are 15 T cell receptor beta chains sequenced from a single sample in a study of cytomegalovirus exposure and HLA in healthy donors. With 60 Vbeta and 13 Jbeta primers, the PCR was carried out. Profiled with immunoSEQ multiplex PCR; TCRdb holds only in-frame clones, not every one. The profile shows around 64,000 clones, 85% to 90% of them singletons. The sequenced sample was PBMCs. All receptors come from a female donor in good health and CMV-seronegative.

The count of this clone is one. This chain links TRBV9 with TRBJ2-1, with a tentative D call TRBD2 (5 bases). From germline, CDR1 is SGDLS and CDR2 YYNGEE. The length of the CDR3 is 17 residues. The V end lost 0 bases, the J end lost 0 bases, and 13 bases lay between the germline ends. The CDR3 protein is CASSVDVGASSYNEQFF. The CDR3 bases are TGTGCCAGCAGCGTAGACGTGGGAGCGAGCTCCTACAATGAGCAGTTCTTC. Using reference TRBV9 and TRBJ2-1 for the parts outside the CDR3, the full variable domain is DSGVTQTPKHLITATGQRVTLRCSPRSGDLSVYWYQQSLDQGLQFLIQYYNGEERAKGNILERFSAQQFPDLHSELNLSSLELGDSALYFCASSVDVGASSYNEQFFGPGTRLTVL.

J is TRBJ2-1 and V is TRBV27; TRBD2 matches 10 bases. The germline gives CDR1 MNHEY, CDR2 SMNVEV (reference sequence). The CDR3 length is 15 residues. V was pared by 5 bases and J by 3 bases, with 4 bases of the junction left unmatched. In DNA form, the CDR3 reads TGTGCCAGCAGTATTAGCGGGGGGTTCTACAATGAGCAGTTCTTC. Its protein product is CASSISGGFYNEQFF.

The rearrangement uses TRBV7-6 and TRBJ1-5, with D hard to call. Trimming stripped 6 bases from V and 7 bases from J, with 13 bases between. The CDR3 spans 13 residues. CDR1 is SGHVS, CDR2 FNYEAQ, per germline. DNA of the CDR3: TGTGCCAGCAGTTTGGACTTAAAACAGCCCCAGCATTTT. This encodes CASSLDLKQPQHF. The full variable domain, with the rest looked up from reference TRBV7-6 and TRBJ1-5, is GAGVSQSPRYKVTKRGQDVALRCDPISGHVSLYWYRQALGQGPEFLTYFNYEAQQDKSGLPNDRFSAERPEGSISTLTIQRTEQRDSAMYRCASSLDLKQPQHFGDGTRLSIL.

The CDR3 loop reads CASSVAGGRNTEAFF. The CDR3 coding sequence is TGTGCCAGCAGCGTAGCAGGGGGCAGGAACACTGAAGCTTTCTTT. The rearrangement joins TRBV9 to TRBJ1-1; 8 bases line up with TRBD1. V lost 0 bases to trimming and J lost 1 base; unmatched junction nucleotides: 2. This CDR3 has 15 amino acids. Germline lookup yields CDR1 SGDLS and CDR2 YYNGEE.

This rearrangement joins TRBV10-2 to TRBJ1-1; 8 bases map to TRBD1. The CDR3 is 15 residues long. Looked up from germline, CDR1 is WSHSY and CDR2 is SAAADI. Trimming cost V 4 bases and J 5 bases; bases outside gene matches: 9. The CDR3 DNA is TGCGCCAGCAGTGCCACTAGACAGGGGAGGACTGAAGCTTTCTTT. It translates to CASSATRQGRTEAFF.

V usage is TRBV6-1 and J usage is TRBJ2-3; 13 bases match TRBD2. The ends lost 4 bases at V and 3 bases at J; junction bases unmatched: 4. CDR3 length: 16 amino acids. CDR1 and CDR2 from the germline V gene are MNHNS and SASEGT. CDR3 protein: CASSAGTSGKTDTQYF. CDR3 sequence (DNA): TGTGCCAGCAGTGCCGGGACTAGCGGGAAAACAGATACGCAGTATTTT.

Here the CDR3 DNA reads TGTGCCAGCAGCTTATTCGACAGGGAAGAGACCCAGTACTTC. Protein product: CASSLFDREETQYF. The V gene is TRBV7-9, the J gene TRBJ2-5; 7 bases are a match to TRBD1. The CDR3 is made up of 14 amino acids. Germline CDR1 and CDR2: SEHNR and FQNEAQ (reference sequence). The J segment lost 3 bases and the V segment lost 2 bases, leaving 3 bases of the junction unmatched.

The genes are TRBV9 and TRBJ2-2, with TRBD2 identical over 7 bases. Trimming cost V 3 bases and J 1 base; bases outside gene matches: 6. The CDR3 has 16 amino acids. CDR1 SGDLS and CDR2 YYNGEE come from the germline V gene. The CDR3 DNA sequence: TGTGCCAGCAGCGCCACCCCGGGAGGGAACACCGGGGAGCTGTTTTTT. It encodes CASSATPGGNTGELFF.

The chain carries TRBV28 and TRBJ1-1, with 11 bases matching TRBD1. The ends lost 4 bases at V and 6 bases at J; junction bases unmatched: 10. CDR1 is MDHEN, CDR2 SYDVKM, per germline. The CDR3 spans 16 residues. CDR3 region: CASSSPRTGGLAEAFF. The CDR3 nucleotides are TGTGCCAGCAGTTCCCCCCGGACAGGGGGCTTGGCTGAAGCTTTCTTT.

The chain is built from TRBV11-3 and TRBJ2-3, with 8 bases lining up with TRBD1. The germline gives CDR1 SGHNT, CDR2 YENEEA. CDR3 length: 13 residues. J was trimmed by 6 bases and V by 5 bases; bases with no gene match: 4. Here the CDR3 reads CASSRTGRDTQYF. In DNA, the CDR3 is TGTGCCAGCAGCAGGACAGGGCGGGATACGCAGTATTTT. The full variable domain, completed using reference TRBV11-3 and TRBJ2-3, is EAGVVQSPRYKIIEKKQPVAFWCNPISGHNTLYWYLQNLGQGPELLIRYENEEAVDDSQLPKDRFSAERLKGVDSTLKIQPAELGDSAVYLCASSRTGRDTQYFGPGTRLTVL.

The V gene is TRBV4-3, the J gene TRBJ1-2; D gene unclear. CDR1 is LGHNA and CDR2 is YSLEER in the germline V gene. The V end was cut by 0 bases, the J end by 0 bases, with 11 bases between. The CDR3 totals 16 residues. Here the CDR3 DNA reads TGCGCCAGCAGCCAAGATACTCGAGGCGCTAACTATGGCTACACCTTC. It encodes CASSQDTRGANYGYTF.

The chain uses TRBV5-4 and TRBJ2-4, with D possibly being TRBD1 (6 bases). V was trimmed by 2 bases and J by 8 bases, leaving 17 bases between them. This CDR3 is 15 amino acids long. CDR1 is SGHNT and CDR2 is YYREEE in the germline V gene (reference sequence). CDR3 nucleotides: TGTGCCAGCAGCTTATTTCAGGGGAATTCGGACATTCAGTACTTC. Translating it yields CASSLFQGNSDIQYF.

The chain carries TRBV11-3 and TRBJ2-1, with a weak D call TRBD1 (6 bases). CDR1 is SGHNT, CDR2 YENEEA, per germline. The CDR3 runs 15 residues. The V and J ends lost 5 bases and 1 base respectively, with 12 bases between them. CDR3 loop: CASSRRQVSYNEQFF. The CDR3, as DNA: TGTGCCAGCAGCCGCCGACAGGTGTCCTACAATGAGCAGTTCTTC.

V is TRBV7-2 and J is TRBJ1-3; a weak D match, TRBD1 (6 bases). Trimming removed 5 bases from V and 7 bases from J, with 21 bases in between. CDR3 length equals 16 residues. In germline, CDR1 is SGHTA, CDR2 FQGNSA. CDR3 in DNA: TGTGCCAGCAGCCCCCCCGGGGGGCCCGCATGGAACACCATATATTTT. Translated: CASSPPGGPAWNTIYF.

This clone was found a few times. The CDR3 spells CASSPRTVTEAFF. CDR3 DNA sequence: TGTGCCAGCTCACCAAGGACAGTTACTGAAGCTTTCTTT. The V and J genes are TRBV18 and TRBJ1-1, with a possible D match to TRBD1 (6 bases). The CDR3 is 13 residues long. The germline gives CDR1 KGHSH, CDR2 LQKENI. V was trimmed by 2 bases and J by 5 bases, leaving 9 bases between them.